This paragraph covers one T cell receptor (beta chain) sequence. This sample is part of a study of blood T cell repertoires in COVID-19. On the study more broadly: Some COVID-19 samples were acute and others convalescent; all came from the United States, Italy and Spain. Sample material is recorded as cDNA or gDNA derived from T cells, B-cell-depleted T cells, or PBMCs.

Methods used by the authors: Reference gene primer amplification gave estimated nucleated cell counts. Profiled with immunoSEQ multiplex PCR; TCRdb holds only in-frame clones, not every one. The V and J calls and clone size are taken from that table; D and trimming were inferred from the DNA. Here the sample spans around 200,000 clones, more than 75% being singletons. V dropped 2 bases and J dropped 5; count of bases not matched to a gene: 6. Per the germline V gene, CDR1 is SGHTA and CDR2 is FQGNSA. The CDR3 sequence is 16 residues long. The chain has TRBV7-2 and TRBJ2-1, with 10 bases that match TRBD2. What was sequenced was peripheral blood. This clonotype originated in a man between 60 and 75 years old who had recovered from COVID-19. The CDR3 nucleotides are TGTGCCAGCAGCTTAACTAGCGGGGCCCTTAACAATGAGCAGTTCTTC. The encoded protein is CASSLTSGALNNEQFF.